Presented here are 14 T cell receptor beta chains from one specimen sequenced in a study of blood T cell repertoires in COVID-19. Some clones are missing from TCRdb's copy, which holds only in-frame ones; the method was immunoSEQ multiplex PCR. The table has 98,000 or so clones, approximately 80% seen once; the top ten hold approximately 3.6%. The sample comprised peripheral blood. These receptor sequences come from a woman older than 75 with active or convalescent COVID-19.

This chain joins TRBV2 and TRBJ1-2; possible D gene TRBD1, 6 bases. CDR3 length: 14 residues. Germline V gives CDR1 SNHLY, CDR2 FYNNEI. V shed 8 bases and J shed 3 bases, with 16 bases lying between them. This chain's CDR3 is CASLTNSGDYGYTF. The CDR3 nucleotides read TGTGCCAGCCTTACGAACTCAGGGGACTATGGCTACACCTTC. The entire variable domain, with the rest obtained from reference TRBV2 and TRBJ1-2, is as follows: EPEVTQTPSHQVTQMGQEVILRCVPISNHLYFYWYRQILGQKVEFLVSFYNNEISEKSEIFDDQFSVERPDGSNFTLKIRSTKLEDSAMYFCASLTNSGDYGYTFGSGTRLTVV.

The chain recombines TRBV19 with TRBJ2-1, with D perhaps TRBD1 (6 bases). The V end was cut by 6 bases, the J end by 0 bases, with 15 bases between. Germline CDR1 LNHDA, CDR2 SQIVND (reference sequence). The CDR3 has 16 amino acids. This CDR3 reads CASSPNRESSYNEQFF. CDR3 DNA sequence: TGTGCCAGTAGCCCTAACAGGGAAAGCTCCTACAATGAGCAGTTCTTC.

V and J are TRBV4-3 and TRBJ2-1; no clear D gene. There are 14 residues in the CDR3. Germline V gene sequence: CDR1 LGHNA, CDR2 YSLEER. The V and J ends lost 4 bases and 10 bases respectively, with 17 bases between them. CDR3 nucleotides: TGCGCCAGCAGCCGAGCCAGACTCACTCCCGAGCAGTTCTTC. Protein: CASSRARLTPEQFF.

The V gene is TRBV7-3, the J gene TRBJ2-1; D not resolved. Germline CDR1 SGHTA, CDR2 FQGTGA. The CDR3 sequence is 13 residues long. Trimming stripped 4 bases from V and 3 bases from J, with 7 bases between. CDR3 loop: CASSSTRYNEQFF. Written as DNA, the CDR3 is TGTGCCAGCAGCTCTACCCGCTACAATGAGCAGTTCTTC.

Details on this clone: Other DNA sequences in the same sample also yield this CDR3. J is TRBJ2-5 and V is TRBV29-1, with 8 bases that match TRBD2. The CDR3 is 14 residues long. The J segment lost 9 bases and the V segment lost 0 bases, leaving 9 bases of the junction unmatched. Germline lookup yields CDR1 SQVTM and CDR2 ANQGSEA. The CDR3 DNA reads as TGCAGCGTTGAAGATCGCGGGGGGCGGGGGGCCCAGTACTTC. Amino acids: CSVEDRGGRGAQYF. Supplemented by reference TRBV29-1 and TRBJ2-5, the full variable domain reads SAVISQKPSRDICQRGTSLTIQCQVDSQVTMMFWYRQQPGQSLTLIATANQGSEATYESGFVIDKFPISRPNLTFSTLTVSNMSPEDSSIYLCSVEDRGGRGAQYFGPGTRLLVL.

The chain combines TRBV6-5 with TRBJ1-2; D call uncertain. The V end lost 4 bases, the J end lost 8 bases, and 11 bases lay between the germline ends. The CDR3 is 12 amino acids. Germline V gene data show CDR1 as MNHEY and CDR2 as SVGAGI. CDR3 bases: TGTGCCAGCAGTTGGGAGAAAGGCGGCTACACCTTC. This translates into CASSWEKGGYTF.

The chain is built from TRBV18 and TRBJ2-3, with 13 bases fitting TRBD2. This CDR3 contains 14 residues. The V gene end was trimmed by 8 bases and the J gene end by 6 bases; junction bases not matched to a gene: 5. Germline loops: CDR1 KGHSH, CDR2 LQKENI. CDR3 DNA sequence: TGTGCCAGCCGGCCGGGACTAGCGGGGGATACGCAGTATTTT. Translated: CASRPGLAGDTQYF.

The chain carries TRBV19 and TRBJ1-2; D gene uncertain. The CDR3 length is 14 residues. Germline assignment: CDR1 LNHDA and CDR2 SQIVND (reference sequence). The ends were cut back, 0 bases at V and 2 bases at J, with 7 bases in the middle. CDR3 nucleotide sequence: TGTGCCAGTAGTATAGATTCGGGGAACTATGGCTACACCTTC. This translates into CASSIDSGNYGYTF.

This clone showed up many times. This chain uses TRBV9 with TRBJ2-7, with 9 bases lining up with TRBD1. The CDR3 consists of 15 residues. The V gene's germline CDR1 is SGDLS and CDR2 YYNGEE. V lost 3 bases and J lost 6; bases outside the gene matches: 10. CDR3 region: CASSARDRATSEQYF. The CDR3 region has the DNA TGTGCCAGCAGCGCCCGGGACAGGGCCACTTCCGAGCAGTACTTC.

CDR3 nucleotide sequence: TGTGCCAGCAGTTTAAGTGGCACAGGAATTGGAAACACCATATATTTT. This sequence encodes CASSLSGTGIGNTIYF. V usage is TRBV28 and J usage is TRBJ1-3, with D possibly matching TRBD1 (5 bases). CDR3 length: 16 residues. CDR1 is MDHEN, CDR2 SYDVKM, per germline. Trimming removed 2 bases from V and 3 bases from J, with 14 bases in between.

CDR3 DNA sequence: TGTGCCAGCATGCCTAGTGGCCCAGATACGCAGTATTTT. This gives the protein CASMPSGPDTQYF. This sequence joins TRBV6-5 and TRBJ2-3; D is unresolved. V was cut by 7 bases and J by 4 bases, with 12 bases left in between. The CDR3 runs to 13 residues. Germline lookup yields CDR1 MNHEY and CDR2 SVGAGI.

This clone is medium-sized by share. The chain couples TRBV12-5 to TRBJ1-1, with D possibly matching TRBD1 (6 bases). V was clipped by 2 bases and J by 6 bases, with 10 bases between them. CDR3 length equals 13 residues. Germline CDR1 is LGHNT and CDR2 is FRNRAP. The CDR3 DNA is TGTGCTAGTGGTTTGATCAGGGGCGCTGAAGCTTTCTTT. Translating it yields CASGLIRGAEAFF.

The chain uses TRBV3-1 (or the pseudogene TRBV3-2) and TRBJ2-5; 10 bases agree with TRBD2. V lost 2 bases and J lost 0; bases outside the gene matches: 3. This CDR3 has 16 amino acids. Per the germline V gene, CDR1 is LGHDT and CDR2 is YNNKEL (reference sequence). The CDR3 DNA sequence: TGTGCCAGCAGCCAAACTAGCGGGGTATACCAAGAGACCCAGTACTTC. This translates into CASSQTSGVYQETQYF.

This chain uses TRBV27 with TRBJ2-1, with TRBD1 matching over 7 bases. CDR1 MNHEY and CDR2 SMNVEV come from the germline V gene (reference sequence). V lost 0 bases to trimming and J lost 2 bases; unmatched junction nucleotides: 10. The CDR3 has 18 residues. The CDR3 DNA reads as TGTGCCAGCAGTTTATCCATCTACAGGGGTTGGACCTACAATGAGCAGTTCTTC. Translation: CASSLSIYRGWTYNEQFF.